Shown below are 2 T cell receptor beta chains from a single sample sequenced in a study of OX40 agonist ivuxolimab in advanced cancers. The repertoire was sequenced with immunoSEQ multiplex PCR; TCRdb's copy has only in-frame clones and lacks some. The sample shows some 45,000 clones, roughly 79% of them seen only once. Source: CD4+ or CD8+ T cells sorted from blood, taken in a trial of the OX40 agonist ivuxolimab. The receptor source for this set is an adult with an advanced solid tumor such as melanoma, head and neck, liver or kidney cancer.

The V and J genes are TRBV15 and TRBJ2-5; 9 nucleotides line up with TRBD1. V lost 3 bases to trimming and J lost 1 base; unmatched junction nucleotides: 0. CDR1 and CDR2 from the germline V gene are LNHNV and YYDKDF (reference sequence). The CDR3 consists of 14 residues. This chain's CDR3 is CATSRDRGQETQYF. The CDR3 nucleotides read TGTGCCACCAGCAGGGACAGGGGCCAAGAGACCCAGTACTTC.

The chain carries TRBV14 and TRBJ1-2, with 7 bases aligning to TRBD1. With V trimmed by 0 bases and J by 3 bases, 1 base remained unmatched. This CDR3 has 14 amino acids. Germline CDR1 is SGHDN and CDR2 is FVKESK. CDR3 DNA: TGTGCCAGCAGCCAAGACAGGGGGGACTATGGCTACACCTTC. Protein: CASSQDRGDYGYTF.